This record covers a single T cell receptor (beta chain). Its cognate antigen has yet to be identified. No much larger clone is present one base from it, and per-base qualities are unavailable. This sample was taken from a study of cytomegalovirus exposure and HLA in healthy donors (dated by TCRdb to 2016 to 2017). Study-wide context: The 666 repertoires of the first cohort and the approximately 130 validation repertoires were produced on the same platform, according to a later analysis. The study aimed to test whether cataloging public T cell receptors could reveal signatures of past pathogen exposure. A separate validation cohort of roughly 110 different subjects was used in addition to the roughly 640-subject first cohort. To predict cytomegalovirus infection status, the study combined high-throughput TCR immunosequencing, statistical association of individual TCRs with disease status, and machine learning. The full study reports these points: A later analysis had no HLA typing for the validation cohort, so co-occurrence there was scored across all 130 or so repertoires. A later analysis found that TCRs clustered in the first cohort also tended to co-occur in the roughly 120 validation repertoires, with about 94% of cluster scores above 0. In vitro tests confirmed that a few of the cytomegalovirus-associated TCR beta chains recognize cytomegalovirus antigens. The classifier was reported to diagnose cytomegalovirus status with high specificity and sensitivity in both the original and validation cohorts. According to the authors, the approach could potentially be generalized to other disease states and immunological phenotypes. The study gave a list of around 170 TCR beta chains associated with cytomegalovirus. Most TCR sequences were observed very rarely across donors, whereas some public TCRs were present in many individuals.

The trim is 3 bases for V and 4 bases for J, with a gap of 15 bases between the germline ends. The germline V gene supplies CDR1 SQVTM and CDR2 ANQGSEA. Taken from cysteine to phenylalanine, the CDR3 has 14 residues. The entry retains the CDR3 DNA only, 42 bases that are in frame from base 1. Separate from the approximately 690-subject first cohort, the validation cohort of 120 subjects was the group to which the donors belonged. Library preparation used the immunoSEQ multiplex PCR assay. The study's processing was this. To diagnose cytomegalovirus status from the catalog of TCR beta chain sequences, a statistical classification framework was built. The table comes from immuneACCESS by way of TCRdb, which keeps in-frame sequences with V and J called. Part of the clones is missing from these tables; in studies checked, under half for an unresolved V gene and the rest for unknown reasons. Clone size and the V and J calls come from that table; the DNA yielded D and trimming. This sample has 250,000 to 400,000 clones in its table, and around 90% of those were observed once. Of the sample, around 0.96% is held by the ten largest clones.

The chain uses TRBV29-1 and TRBJ1-2; D gene: possibly TRBD1, on 6 matching bases. This clonotype originated in a man aged 25-40 years in good health and CMV-seronegative. The sample taken for sequencing was PBMCs. The encoded CDR3 is CSVDREGRGYGYTF. The DNA sequence is TGCAGCGTTGACCGAGAGGGCAGGGGCTATGGCTACACCTTC.